This T cell receptor (beta chain) was sequenced in a study of blood T cell repertoires in COVID-19. About the study: Acute and convalescent COVID-19 samples came from the United States, Italy and Spain.

V dropped 3 bases and J dropped 4 bases, with 13 bases sitting between them. This CDR3 has 15 amino acids. Per the germline V gene, CDR1 is KGHDR and CDR2 is SFDVKD. Assay: immunoSEQ multiplex PCR; the TCRdb copy retains only in-frame clones and omits some. The sample lists approximately 210,000 clones, approximately 90% seen once, with roughly 0.7% in the top ten. This TCR derives from a man aged 40-50 years with acute or convalescent COVID-19. Sequencing was done on a sample of peripheral blood. V usage is TRBV24-1 and J usage is TRBJ2-3; TRBD2 might be the D (5 bases). This CDR3 reads CATSDPLSLADTQYF. DNA for the CDR3: TGTGCCACCAGTGATCCCCTTTCACTAGCAGATACGCAGTATTTT.